The present TCR beta chain was sequenced within a study of vaccination effects on CD4 cells after COVID-19. This clone was detected only once. Its antigen is as yet unknown. The repertoire was sequenced with immunoSEQ multiplex PCR; TCRdb's copy has only in-frame clones and lacks some. The sample consists of tens of thousands of clones, 70% to 80% of them appearing once. Antigen-specific CD4+ T cells were expanded (with viral peptide pools) by the ViraFEST assay ahead of sequencing. It was after more than nine days of culture that CD4+ T cells were isolated. Vaccine recipients lacked prior SARS-CoV-2 infection and had negative nucleocapsid antibodies. The CDR3 is made up of 12 amino acids. The V segment lost 8 bases and the J segment 10 bases; nucleotides outside the gene matches: 8. CDR1 and CDR2 from the germline V gene are MNHEY and SVGAGI.

The TCR originated in a human donor who received a COVID-19 vaccine. The source was CD4+ T cells from PBMCs cultured with HCoV-NL63 spike peptides, collected before COVID-19 vaccination. The chain joins TRBV6-5 to TRBJ1-2; 9 bases fit TRBD1. In nucleotides, the CDR3 is TGTGCCAGCTTCCTTGGGACAGGGTCCTACACCTTC. Its protein product is CASFLGTGSYTF.